This record concerns one TCR beta chain sequence. What this receptor recognizes is not known. The record has no base qualities; no much larger clone is one base away. This entry is derived from a study of shared clonotypes between healthy human individuals (TCRdb year 2020). Context from the whole study: The cohort comprised two women and a few men aged 18 to 49 years. To increase sequencing depth and limit assay-specific biases, different laboratories used diverse techniques to prepare libraries and sequence TCR repertoires. For each donor, CD4 naive and CD4 memory were each given three plates, CD8 naive was given two plates, and CD8 memory was given one plate. To estimate repertoire size and how much clonotype sharing occurs between individuals, the study deeply sequenced the blood TCR repertoires of 5 or 6 healthy adults. Between about 0.94 and 8.9 billion PBMCs per donor were obtained by leukapheresis.

Via the germline V gene (reference sequence), CDR1 is SEHNR and CDR2 FQNEAQ. Its CDR3 holds 14 amino acids, cysteine through phenylalanine. Only CDR3 DNA is held: 42 bases, read in frame from base 1. The junction shows trimming of 1 base on V and 7 bases on J, and the gene matches do not reach 7 bases of it. The full study reports these points: Larger estimated clonotype richness was generally found for naive subsets than for memory subsets. Compared with non-shared clonotypes, clonotypes shared by all four sorted-subset donors had higher generation probabilities. Because the study included a small number of donors, the genetic and exposure-history diversity represented was limited. Incomplete sequencing was indicated by rarefaction of sorted-subset datasets, despite the large sequencing depth. Sampling was restricted to blood, and TCR repertoires in tissue are likely to differ from TCR repertoires in blood. Roughly 5% of naive CD4, 3.5% of naive CD8, roughly 2.4% of memory CD4, and 0.4% of memory CD8 clonotypes were shared across several donors. Pairwise subsampling led to the expectation that sequencing depth would affect the degree of clonotype sharing among donors.

TCR CDR3 regions were amplified from genomic DNA by multiplex PCR using the deep immunoSEQ assay. For each cell subset, the extracted genomic DNA was distributed evenly across all wells of several immunoSEQ 96-well plates, and each plate served as one replicate. For sorted subsets, each replicate PCR was loaded with 200 ng genomic DNA, equivalent to 30,000 or so T cell genomes. The purified libraries were quantified using a Qubit 3.0 fluorometer, sized with a Bioanalyzer 2100, and then quantified again using the KAPA Library Quantification kit. Every immunoSEQ 96-well plate was sequenced on a separate single-read 150-cycle Illumina NextSeq 550 flow cell. The source study handled its data this way. Because only junctional sequences without quality scores were contained in the immunoSEQ output, filtering matching that applied to full-length reads could not be performed. Sequences were annotated with PyIR, a Python wrapper for IgBLAST v1.9, using IMGT germline references to assign V/J genes and CDR3. Reads were filtered out if the reads had weak V/J assignments (E-value above 1e-6), no CDR3, stop codons, out-of-frame junctions, or ambiguous translated residues. V3J clonotypes were defined as sequences sharing the same inferred V gene, J gene, and CDR3 amino acid sequence. The percentage overlap between two repertoires was calculated by dividing the number of shared unique clonotypes by the size of the smaller repertoire. Three approaches were used to assess repertoire richness: RTK rarefaction, the Chao1 estimator, and Recon v2.1 estimates of unobserved clonotypes. Generation probabilities were computed with OLGA for all TCRbeta clonotypes obtained by the gDNA method from a few donors. Not all clones reach the TCRdb copy of this immuneACCESS table, which keeps in-frame sequences only. Checked studies attribute under half of the gap to unresolved V genes and leave the rest unexplained. That table supplies the V and J calls and clone size; D and trimming were determined from the DNA. Present in this sample are about 1.5 million clones, 95% to 99% of which were seen just once. Roughly 0.42% of the sample lies in the top ten.

The donors were healthy, HIV-negative adults with no recently reported acute infections or vaccinations. Every donor was a Caucasian adult residing in Nashville, Tennessee, USA. CD4+ T cells were enriched by magnetic negative selection; naive cells were then positively selected on CD45RA, and the negative fraction formed the memory subset. Blood was collected by leukapheresis, and PBMCs were isolated by Ficoll-Histopaque density gradient centrifugation and then cryopreserved in liquid nitrogen vapor phase. Analytical flow cytometry was used to check the purity and quantity of each magnetically sorted T cell population. From each sorted fraction, genomic DNA was isolated and quantified by UV absorbance on a Nanodrop 2000c.

The rearranged segments are TRBV7-9 and TRBJ2-7, and 7 junction bases match TRBD2. Sequenced input: naive CD4+ T cells sorted from blood. Taken with the paper, the label for cell subset or site translates to: CD45RA+ positively selected. The receptor comes from a man aged 25-45 years in good health. The DNA reads TGTGCCAGCAGCTTAGTGGGCGGGAGTAGAGAGCAGTACTTC. This yields the protein CASSLVGGSREQYF.